This TCR beta chain stems from a study of vaccination effects on CD4 cells after COVID-19. Study overall: A median of 72 days separated the second dose and sampling.

This CDR3 spans 13 amino acids. V dropped 3 bases and J dropped 4 bases, with 7 bases sitting between them. Viral peptide pool expansion of antigen-specific CD4+ T cells preceded sequencing in the ViraFEST assay. CD4+ T cells were isolated after 10 days of culture. Every participant took two doses of the BNT162b2 or mRNA-1273 vaccine. Cultures received IL-2 medium that replaced half the medium on days 3 and 7. This clone was recorded once. Its cognate antigen is unknown. Study-wide results and limits: In vaccinees who were healthy, merely 1 out of 255 vaccine-induced clones cross-reacted with common cold coronaviruses. By a late point after vaccination, infection- and vaccine-induced clones had shrunk markedly through clonal contraction.

Using immunoSEQ multiplex PCR, the repertoire was profiled, and TCRdb retains in-frame clones only, with some absent. The table has about 27,000 clones, 83% seen once. Sequencing was performed on CD4+ T cells from PBMCs cultured with HCoV-NL63 spike peptides, taken after COVID-19 vaccination. The V call is TRBV12-3 or TRBV12-4, the J call TRBJ1-5; TRBD1 is a possible D gene (6 bases). The source of this sequence is a human donor who received a COVID-19 vaccine. Some clones in this sample may be carry-over from other donors' samples. The CDR3 sequence is CASSFRGNQPQHF. The CDR3 nucleotides read TGTGCCAGCAGTTTCAGGGGAAATCAGCCCCAGCATTTT.